Sequencing of this T cell receptor beta chain was carried out in a study of radiation and T cells in renal cell carcinoma. TCRdb's copy holds only in-frame clones and misses some; the assay was immunoSEQ multiplex PCR. The sample holds roughly 130,000 clones, more than 70% seen once. Time point: blood 2 weeks post-SBRT. The sample's treatment: 15 Gy SBRT to primary tumor, nephrectomy 4 weeks later. Trimming took 3 bases from V and 5 from J, leaving 4 bases between them. Germline-derived CDR1 and CDR2 are LNHNV and YYDKDF (reference sequence). The length of the CDR3 is 11 residues. The sequencing used blood, collected from a patient whose treatment included radiotherapy and nephrectomy. The sequence was collected from a woman in her 70s with renal cell carcinoma. The V gene is TRBV15, the J gene TRBJ2-5; no clear D. CDR3 protein: CATSREETQYF. As DNA, the CDR3 is TGTGCCACCAGCAGGGAGGAGACCCAGTACTTC.